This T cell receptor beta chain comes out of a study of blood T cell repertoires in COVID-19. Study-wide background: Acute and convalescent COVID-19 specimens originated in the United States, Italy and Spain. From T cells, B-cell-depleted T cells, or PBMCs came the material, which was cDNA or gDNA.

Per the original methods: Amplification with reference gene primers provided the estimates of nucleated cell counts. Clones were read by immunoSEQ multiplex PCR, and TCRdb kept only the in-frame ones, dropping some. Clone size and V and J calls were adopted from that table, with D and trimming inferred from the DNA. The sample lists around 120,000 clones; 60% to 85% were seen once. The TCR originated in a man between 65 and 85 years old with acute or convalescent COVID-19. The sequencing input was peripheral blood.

The CDR3 nucleotides are TGTGCCAGCAGCTTATTTTATGGGGGGTGGCAGCCCCAGCATTTT. Residues: CASSLFYGGWQPQHF. This sequence joins TRBV7-2 and TRBJ1-5, with D possibly matching TRBD1 (5 bases). Germline CDR1 reads SGHTA; CDR2 reads FQGNSA. The CDR3 is 15 residues long. Trimming removed 2 bases from V and 7 bases from J, with 15 bases in between.